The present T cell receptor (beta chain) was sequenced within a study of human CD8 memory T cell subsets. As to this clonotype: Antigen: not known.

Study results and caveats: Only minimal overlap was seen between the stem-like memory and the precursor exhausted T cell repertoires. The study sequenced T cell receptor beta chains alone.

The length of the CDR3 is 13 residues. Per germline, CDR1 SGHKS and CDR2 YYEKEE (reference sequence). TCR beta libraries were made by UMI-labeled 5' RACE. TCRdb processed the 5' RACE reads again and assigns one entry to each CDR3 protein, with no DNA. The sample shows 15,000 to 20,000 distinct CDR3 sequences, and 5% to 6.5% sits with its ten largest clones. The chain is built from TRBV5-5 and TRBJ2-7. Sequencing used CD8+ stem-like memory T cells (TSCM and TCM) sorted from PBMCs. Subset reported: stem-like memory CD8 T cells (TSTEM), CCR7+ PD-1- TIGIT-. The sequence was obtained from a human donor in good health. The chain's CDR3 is CASSFPASYEQYF.